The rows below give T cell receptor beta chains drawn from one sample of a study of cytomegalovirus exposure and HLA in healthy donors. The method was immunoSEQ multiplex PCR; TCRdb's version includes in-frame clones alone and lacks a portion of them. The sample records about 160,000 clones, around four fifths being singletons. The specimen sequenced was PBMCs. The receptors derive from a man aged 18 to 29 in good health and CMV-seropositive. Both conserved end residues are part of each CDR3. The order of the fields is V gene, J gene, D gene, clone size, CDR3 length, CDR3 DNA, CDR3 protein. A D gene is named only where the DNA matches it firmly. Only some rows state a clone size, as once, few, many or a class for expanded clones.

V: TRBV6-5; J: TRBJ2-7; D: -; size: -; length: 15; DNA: TGTGCCAGCAGTTACGTGGGGAGAAGCTCCTACGAGCAGTACTTC; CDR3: CASSYVGRSSYEQYF
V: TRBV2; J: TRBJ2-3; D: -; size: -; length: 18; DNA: TGTGCCAGCAGTGTGAGAAGGAGCCTGAGCGGAAGCACAGATACGCAGTATTTT; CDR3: CASSVRRSLSGSTDTQYF
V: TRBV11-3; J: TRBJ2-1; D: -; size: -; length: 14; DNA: TGTGCCAGCAGCCCCCCCGACAGATCTAATGAGCAGTTCTTC; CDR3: CASSPPDRSNEQFF
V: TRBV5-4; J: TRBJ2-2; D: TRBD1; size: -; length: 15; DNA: TGTGCCAGCAGCTCCGGACAGGGGTCTGGCGGGGAGCTGTTTTTT; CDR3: CASSSGQGSGGELFF
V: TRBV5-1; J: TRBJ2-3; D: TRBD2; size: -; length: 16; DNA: TGCGCCAGCAGCTTGGAAACTAGCGGGACCCCAGATACGCAGTATTTT; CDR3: CASSLETSGTPDTQYF
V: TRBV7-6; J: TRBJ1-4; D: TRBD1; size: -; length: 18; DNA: TGTGCCAGCAGCTTAGCCGGAGGACAGGGGGCTTCTAATGAAAAACTGTTTTTT; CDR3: CASSLAGGQGASNEKLFF
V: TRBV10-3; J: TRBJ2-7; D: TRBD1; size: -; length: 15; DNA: TGTGCCATCAGTGAGTTAGGACAGGGCACCTACGAGCAGTACTTC; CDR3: CAISELGQGTYEQYF
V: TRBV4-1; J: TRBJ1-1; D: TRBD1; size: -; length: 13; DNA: TGCGCCAGCAGCCCGGGACAGGGGTCTGAAGCTTTCTTT; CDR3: CASSPGQGSEAFF
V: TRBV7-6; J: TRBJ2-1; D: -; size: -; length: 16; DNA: TGTGCCAGCAGCTTAGAGGGCAGGGAAAAATGGTATGAGCAGTTCTTC; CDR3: CASSLEGREKWYEQFF
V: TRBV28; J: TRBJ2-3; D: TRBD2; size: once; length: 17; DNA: TGTGCCAGCAGTTTTTCGGGTCTAGCGGGAAGCACAGATACGCAGTATTTT; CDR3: CASSFSGLAGSTDTQYF
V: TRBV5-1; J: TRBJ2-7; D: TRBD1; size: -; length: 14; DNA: TGCGCCAGCAGCTTCGGGCAGGGGGCACGAGAGCAGTACTTC; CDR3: CASSFGQGAREQYF
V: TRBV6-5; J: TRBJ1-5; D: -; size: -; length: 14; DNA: TGTGCCAGCAGCTCCAGACAGCACAATCAGCCCCAGCATTTT; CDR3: CASSSRQHNQPQHF
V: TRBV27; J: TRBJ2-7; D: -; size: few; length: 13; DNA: TGTGCCAGCGCAGCGGAGAGCTCCTACGAGCAGTACTTC; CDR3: CASAAESSYEQYF
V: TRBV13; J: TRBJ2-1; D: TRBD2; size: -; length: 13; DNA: TGTGCCAGCGGGGCGGGAGTCGGGGGTGAGCAGTTCTTC; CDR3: CASGAGVGGEQFF
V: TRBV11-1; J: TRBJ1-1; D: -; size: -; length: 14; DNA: TGTGCCAGCAGCTCGGGACTTCCGAACACTGAAGCTTTCTTT; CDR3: CASSSGLPNTEAFF
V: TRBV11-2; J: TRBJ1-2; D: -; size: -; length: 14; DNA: TGTGCCAGCAGCTTAGTTTTGCAGAACTATGGCTACACCTTC; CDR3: CASSLVLQNYGYTF
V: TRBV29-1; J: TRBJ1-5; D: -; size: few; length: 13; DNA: TGCAGCGTACGGGATAACTGGAATCAGCCCCAGCATTTT; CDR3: CSVRDNWNQPQHF
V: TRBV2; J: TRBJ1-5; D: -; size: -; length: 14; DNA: TGTGCCAGCAGGGAGGACAGCCGCAATCAGCCCCAGCATTTT; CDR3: CASREDSRNQPQHF
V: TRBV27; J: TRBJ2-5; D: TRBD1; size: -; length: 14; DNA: TGTGCCAGCAGTCCCGGGACAGGGCCAGAGACCCAGTACTTC; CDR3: CASSPGTGPETQYF
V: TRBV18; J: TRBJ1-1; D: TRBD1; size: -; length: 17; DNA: TGTGCCAGCTACCCCGCGGGCGGACAGGGACCGAACACTGAAGCTTTCTTT; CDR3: CASYPAGGQGPNTEAFF
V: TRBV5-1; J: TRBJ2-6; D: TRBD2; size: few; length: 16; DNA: TGCGCCAGCAGCTTGGGGCGGGAGACTGGGGCCAACGTCCTGACTTTC; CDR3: CASSLGRETGANVLTF
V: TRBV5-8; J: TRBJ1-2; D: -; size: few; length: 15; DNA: TGTGCCAGCAGCCTGGGCGGGGCCCTGCGGTATGGCTACACCTTC; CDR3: CASSLGGALRYGYTF
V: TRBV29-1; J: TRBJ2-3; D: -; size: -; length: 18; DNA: TGCAGCGCTGAGGCCGCGACAGCCTATCAAACCGGTACAGATACGCAGTATTTT; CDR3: CSAEAATAYQTGTDTQYF